This section outlines one T cell receptor (beta chain) sequence together with its context. As yet, its antigen is unknown. The sample belongs to a study of shared clonotypes between healthy human individuals. Study-wide results and caveats: Lower generation probabilities were found for non-shared clonotypes than for those shared by all four donors.

As defined, naive CD8 cells were CD45RO-negative and positively selected for CCR7, with terminally differentiated effector memory CD45RA+ cells excluded. TCRdb's table, derived via immunoSEQ multiplex PCR, lists solely in-frame clones and lacks some. The table records 750,000 to 1,000,000 clones, about 92% of them present only once. CDR1 MDHEN and CDR2 SYDVKM come from the germline V gene. The CDR3 is made up of 12 amino acids. Trimming took 6 bases from V and 4 from J, leaving 7 bases between them. The origin of this receptor is a young man in good health. Sequencing was performed on naive CD8+ T cells sorted from blood. The genes are TRBV28 and TRBJ1-3; D ambiguous. This CDR3 reads CASSPQGNTIYF. The CDR3 DNA follows: TGTGCCAGCAGCCCTCAAGGAAACACCATATATTTT. Filled out from reference TRBV28 and TRBJ1-3, the complete variable domain reads DVKVTQSSRYLVKRTGEKVFLECVQDMDHENMFWYRQDPGLGLRLIYFSYDVKMKEKGDIPEGYSVSREKKERFSLILESASTNQTSMYLCASSPQGNTIYFGEGSWLTVV.